A selection of T cell receptor beta chains follows, all from one sample in a study of T-cell memory formation after mild COVID-19. TCRdb processed the 5' RACE reads anew with MiXCR; each CDR3 protein has one entry. The data hold nearly 350,000 distinct CDR3 sequences, with under 15% observed a single time. Material for sequencing was PBMCs or a T cell subset sorted from them (not recorded which). The receptors come from a man between 18 and 29 years old who had mild COVID-19 (a few samples of this study predate the infection). Cell type and time point are not known. Each CDR3 is given with its conserved first and last residue. D genes are given only for firm matches. Size is omitted from some rows. Given values are once, few, many or a class for expanded clones.

few	.	TRBV27	TRBJ1-2	CASSPRQASNYGYTF	TGTGCCAGCAGTCCCCGACAGGCTTCTAACTATGGCTACACCTTC
.	.	TRBV10-3	TRBJ2-3	CAIGSGRTTSTDTQYF	TGTGCCATCGGTTCTGGGCGCACCACTAGCACAGATACGCAGTATTTT
.	.	TRBV2	TRBJ2-6	CASSDSPGANVLTF	TGTGCCAGCAGTGACAGTCCGGGGGCCAACGTCCTGACTTTC
many	.	TRBV6-6	TRBJ2-3	CASSWGGTDTQYF	TGTGCCAGCAGTTGGGGGGGCACAGATACGCAGTATTTT
.	TRBD1	TRBV6-6	TRBJ1-3	CASRKDRGGNTIYF	TGTGCCAGCAGGAAGGACAGGGGAGGAAACACCATATATTTT
few	.	TRBV7-8	TRBJ2-2	CASSLLTWGNTGELFF	TGTGCCAGCAGCTTGCTCACCTGGGGGAACACCGGGGAGCTGTTTTTT
many	.	TRBV4-3	TRBJ2-1	CASSGRGSNEQFF	TGCGCCAGCAGCGGCCGCGGCTCTAATGAGCAGTTCTTC
.	.	TRBV20-1	TRBJ1-2	CSASGGLYGYTF	TGCAGTGCTTCGGGCGGTCTCTATGGCTACACCTTC
many	TRBD2	TRBV5-1	TRBJ2-5	CASSLASGGYQETQYF	TGCGCCAGCAGCTTGGCTAGCGGGGGGTACCAAGAGACCCAGTACTTC
few	.	TRBV6-2/TRBV6-3	TRBJ2-1	CASTDGLYNEQFF	TGTGCCAGCACCGACGGACTTTACAATGAGCAGTTCTTC
few	TRBD1	TRBV4-1	TRBJ1-1	CASSPRGQGNTEAFF	TGCGCCAGCAGCCCTAGAGGACAGGGCAACACTGAAGCTTTCTTT
few	.	TRBV2	TRBJ2-5	CASSEAGETQYF	TGTGCCAGCAGTGAAGCGGGGGAGACCCAGTACTTC
many	.	TRBV4-1	TRBJ1-2	CASSHQDSPYYGYTF	TGCGCCAGCAGCCACCAGGACAGCCCCTACTATGGCTACACCTTC
.	.	TRBV6-1	TRBJ2-1	CASIGFNEQFF	TGTGCCAGCATCGGATTCAATGAGCAGTTCTTC
many	.	TRBV7-6	TRBJ1-4	CASSRGGEKLFF	TGTGCCAGCAGCAGGGGAGGAGAAAAACTGTTTTTT
.	TRBD2	TRBV7-9	TRBJ2-3	CASSPKGLAGGHDTQYF	TGTGCCAGCAGCCCGAAGGGACTAGCGGGGGGCCATGATACGCAGTATTTT
.	TRBD2	TRBV4-1	TRBJ2-2	CASSQELAGGPVGELFF	TGCGCCAGCAGCCAAGAGCTAGCGGGGGGGCCGGTCGGGGAGCTGTTTTTT
many	.	TRBV7-2	TRBJ2-5	CASSLGSFLETQYF	TGTGCCAGCAGCTTAGGGAGCTTTCTAGAGACCCAGTACTTC
.	.	TRBV19	TRBJ2-3	CASSIARTDTQYF	TGTGCCAGTAGTATCGCCCGCACAGATACGCAGTATTTT
few	TRBD2	TRBV10-2	TRBJ2-7	CASLRGGFYEQYF	TGCGCCAGCCTGCGGGGGGGGTTCTACGAGCAGTACTTC
.	TRBD1	TRBV6-1	TRBJ2-2	CASNDRGLNTGELFF	TGTGCCAGCAATGACAGGGGCCTCAACACCGGGGAGCTGTTTTTT
.	TRBD2	TRBV20-1	TRBJ2-3	CSARDPAGTDTQYF	TGCAGTGCTAGAGATCCAGCGGGGACGGATACGCAGTATTTT
few	.	TRBV5-4	TRBJ2-7	CASGAVSYEQYF	TGTGCCAGCGGAGCGGTATCCTACGAGCAGTACTTC
few	TRBD1	TRBV6-2/TRBV6-3	TRBJ1-2	CASVAGQGNYGYTF	TGTGCCAGCGTCGCGGGACAGGGGAACTATGGCTACACCTTC
.	.	TRBV7-2	TRBJ2-2	CATKLQGPNTGELFF	TGTGCCACCAAACTCCAGGGGCCCAACACCGGGGAGCTGTTTTTT
few	.	TRBV7-2	TRBJ1-2	CASSPRALEGYGYTF	TGTGCCAGCAGCCCACGGGCCCTGGAGGGCTATGGCTACACCTTC
few	.	TRBV5-5	TRBJ1-2	CASSLELVYGYTF	TGTGCCAGCAGCTTGGAGTTGGTCTATGGCTACACCTTC
few	.	TRBV18	TRBJ2-5	CASSPEGRETQYF	TGTGCCAGCTCACCAGAGGGTCGGGAGACCCAGTACTTC
few	TRBD1	TRBV9	TRBJ2-1	CASSEGQGSYNEQFF	TGTGCCAGCAGCGAGGGACAGGGTTCCTACAATGAGCAGTTCTTC
many	.	TRBV4-3	TRBJ1-1	CASSPRENTEAFF	TGCGCCAGCAGCCCCCGGGAGAACACTGAAGCTTTCTTT
few	.	TRBV6-5	TRBJ2-3	CASSYGTLTDTQYF	TGTGCCAGCAGTTACGGGACTCTCACAGATACGCAGTATTTT
few	.	TRBV10-3	TRBJ2-7	CAISDHVYEQYF	TGTGCCATCAGTGACCACGTCTACGAGCAGTACTTC
few	.	TRBV27	TRBJ2-5	CASSRRGRETQYF	TGTGCCAGCAGTCGCCGGGGCCGAGAGACCCAGTACTTC
.	.	TRBV9	TRBJ1-2	CASSLGTETNYGYTF	TGTGCCAGCAGCCTTGGGACGGAAACTAACTATGGCTACACCTTC
.	.	TRBV15	TRBJ2-3	CATSPRDGATDTQYF	TGTGCCACCAGCCCCCGGGACGGAGCCACAGATACGCAGTATTTT
few	.	TRBV20-1	TRBJ2-3	CSARDRGLASTDTQYF	TGCAGTGCTAGAGATCGAGGGCTAGCGAGCACAGATACGCAGTATTTT